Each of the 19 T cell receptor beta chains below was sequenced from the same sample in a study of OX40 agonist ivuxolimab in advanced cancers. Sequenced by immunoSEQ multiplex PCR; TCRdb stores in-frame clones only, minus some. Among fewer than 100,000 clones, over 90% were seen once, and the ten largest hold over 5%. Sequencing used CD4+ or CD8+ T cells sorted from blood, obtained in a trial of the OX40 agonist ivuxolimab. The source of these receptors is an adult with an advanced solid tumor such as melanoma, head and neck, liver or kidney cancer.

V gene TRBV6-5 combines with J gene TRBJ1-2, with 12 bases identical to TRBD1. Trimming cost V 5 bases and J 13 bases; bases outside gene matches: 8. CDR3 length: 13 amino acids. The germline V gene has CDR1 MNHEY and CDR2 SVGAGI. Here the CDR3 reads CASSAASGQGATF. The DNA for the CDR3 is TGTGCCAGCAGTGCCGCTTCGGGACAGGGGGCCACCTTC.

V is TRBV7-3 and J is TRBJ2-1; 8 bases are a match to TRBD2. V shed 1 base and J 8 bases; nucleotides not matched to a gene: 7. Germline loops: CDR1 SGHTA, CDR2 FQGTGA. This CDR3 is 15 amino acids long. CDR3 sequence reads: CASSLSQRESHEQFF. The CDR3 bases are TGTGCCAGCAGCTTAAGCCAGCGGGAGAGCCATGAGCAGTTCTTC.

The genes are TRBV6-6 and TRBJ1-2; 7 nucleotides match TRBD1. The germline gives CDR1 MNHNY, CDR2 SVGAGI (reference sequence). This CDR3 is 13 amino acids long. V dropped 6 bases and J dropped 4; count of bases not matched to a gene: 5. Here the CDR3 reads CASRSDRAYGYTF. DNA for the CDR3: TGTGCCAGCAGGTCCGACAGGGCCTATGGCTACACCTTC.

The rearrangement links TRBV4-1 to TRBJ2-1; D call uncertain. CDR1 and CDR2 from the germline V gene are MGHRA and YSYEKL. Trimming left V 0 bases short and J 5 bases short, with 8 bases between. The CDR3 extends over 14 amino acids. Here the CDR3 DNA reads TGCGCCAGCAGCCAAGATCGAGGACACAATGAGCAGTTCTTC. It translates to CASSQDRGHNEQFF.

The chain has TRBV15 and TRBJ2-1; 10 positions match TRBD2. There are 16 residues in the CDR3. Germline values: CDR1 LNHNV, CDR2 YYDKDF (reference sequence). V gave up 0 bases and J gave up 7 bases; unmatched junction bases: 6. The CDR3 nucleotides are TGTGCCACCAGCAGAGATCGAGCGGGAGGGGAGAATGAGCAGTTCTTC. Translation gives CATSRDRAGGENEQFF. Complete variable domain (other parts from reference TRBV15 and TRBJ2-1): DAMVIQNPRYQVTQFGKPVTLSCSQTLNHNVMYWYQQKSSQAPKLLFHYYDKDFNNEADTPDNFQSRRPNTSFCFLDIRSPGLGDTAMYLCATSRDRAGGENEQFFGPGTRLTVL.

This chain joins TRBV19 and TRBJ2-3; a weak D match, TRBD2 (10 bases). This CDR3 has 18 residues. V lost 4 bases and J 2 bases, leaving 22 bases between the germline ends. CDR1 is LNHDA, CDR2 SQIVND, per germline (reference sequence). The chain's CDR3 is CASSTDRGGLADTDTQYF. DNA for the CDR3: TGTGCCAGTAGTACGGACAGGGGAGGACTAGCGGACACAGATACGCAGTATTTT. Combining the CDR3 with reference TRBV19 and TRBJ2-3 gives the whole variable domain DGGITQSPKYLFRKEGQNVTLSCEQNLNHDAMYWYRQDPGQGLRLIYYSQIVNDFQKGDIAEGYSVSREKKESFPLTVTSAQKNPTAFYLCASSTDRGGLADTDTQYFGPGTRLTVL.

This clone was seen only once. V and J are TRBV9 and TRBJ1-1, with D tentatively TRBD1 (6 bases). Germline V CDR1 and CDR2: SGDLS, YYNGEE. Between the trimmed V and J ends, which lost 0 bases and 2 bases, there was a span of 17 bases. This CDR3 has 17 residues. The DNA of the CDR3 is TGTGCCAGCAGCGTAGTAGGCAGGGGCCACCTAAACACTGAAGCTTTCTTT. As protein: CASSVVGRGHLNTEAFF.

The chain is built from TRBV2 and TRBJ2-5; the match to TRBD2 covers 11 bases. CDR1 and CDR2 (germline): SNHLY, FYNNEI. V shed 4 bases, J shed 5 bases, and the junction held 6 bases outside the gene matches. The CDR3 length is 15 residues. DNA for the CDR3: TGTGCCAGCAGTGGGACTAGCGGGTGGGGCGAGACCCAGTACTTC. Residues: CASSGTSGWGETQYF.

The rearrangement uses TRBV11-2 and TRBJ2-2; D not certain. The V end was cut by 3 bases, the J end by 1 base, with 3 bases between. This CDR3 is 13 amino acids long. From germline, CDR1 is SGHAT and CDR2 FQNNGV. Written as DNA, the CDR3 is TGTGCCAGCAGCTTCGGGAACACCGGGGAGCTGTTTTTT. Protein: CASSFGNTGELFF. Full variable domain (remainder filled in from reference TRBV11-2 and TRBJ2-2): EAGVAQSPRYKIIEKRQSVAFWCNPISGHATLYWYQQILGQGPKLLIQFQNNGVVDDSQLPKDRFSAERLKGVDSTLKIQPAKLEDSAVYLCASSFGNTGELFFGEGSRLTVL.

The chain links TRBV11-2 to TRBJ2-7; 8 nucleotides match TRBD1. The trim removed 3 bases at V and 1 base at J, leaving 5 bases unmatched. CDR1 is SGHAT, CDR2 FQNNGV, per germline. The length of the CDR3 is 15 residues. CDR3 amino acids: CASSFHQGASYEQYF. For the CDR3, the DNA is TGTGCCAGCAGCTTTCACCAGGGGGCATCCTACGAGCAGTACTTC.

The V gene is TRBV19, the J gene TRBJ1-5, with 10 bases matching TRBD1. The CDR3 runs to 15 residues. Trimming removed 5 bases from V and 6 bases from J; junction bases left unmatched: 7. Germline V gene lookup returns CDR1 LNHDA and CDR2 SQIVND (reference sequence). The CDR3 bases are TGTGCCAGTAGTCTGGGACAGGGGTACGGTCAGCCCCAGCATTTT. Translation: CASSLGQGYGQPQHF.

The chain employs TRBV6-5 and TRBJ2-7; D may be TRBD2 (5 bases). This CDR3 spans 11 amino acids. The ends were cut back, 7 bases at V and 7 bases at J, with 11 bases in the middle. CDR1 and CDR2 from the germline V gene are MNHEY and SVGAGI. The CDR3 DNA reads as TGTGCCAGCAAAGAGACGGGAGAGCAGTACTTC. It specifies CASKETGEQYF.

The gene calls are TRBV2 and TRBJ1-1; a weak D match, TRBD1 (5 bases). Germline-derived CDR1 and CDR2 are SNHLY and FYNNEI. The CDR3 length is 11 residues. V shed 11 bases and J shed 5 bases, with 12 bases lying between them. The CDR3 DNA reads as TGTGCCGGCTTCGGGGGGACTGAAGCTTTCTTT. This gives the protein CAGFGGTEAFF. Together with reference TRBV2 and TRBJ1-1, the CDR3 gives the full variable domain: EPEVTQTPSHQVTQMGQEVILRCVPISNHLYFYWYRQILGQKVEFLVSFYNNEISEKSEIFDDQFSVERPDGSNFTLKIRSTKLEDSAMYFCAGFGGTEAFFGQGTRLTVV.

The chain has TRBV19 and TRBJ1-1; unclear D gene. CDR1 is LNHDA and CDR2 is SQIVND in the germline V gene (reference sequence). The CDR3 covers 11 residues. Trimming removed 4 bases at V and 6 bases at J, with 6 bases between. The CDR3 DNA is TGTGCCAGTAGTACCGGGTCTGAAGCTTTCTTT. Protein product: CASSTGSEAFF.

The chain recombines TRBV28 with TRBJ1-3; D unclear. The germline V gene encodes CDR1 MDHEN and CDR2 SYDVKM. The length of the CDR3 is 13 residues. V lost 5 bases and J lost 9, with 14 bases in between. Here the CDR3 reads CASSPLGRGTIYF. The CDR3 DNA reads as TGTGCCAGCAGTCCTTTGGGCAGAGGCACCATATATTTT. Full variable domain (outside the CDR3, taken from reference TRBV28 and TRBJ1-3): DVKVTQSSRYLVKRTGEKVFLECVQDMDHENMFWYRQDPGLGLRLIYFSYDVKMKEKGDIPEGYSVSREKKERFSLILESASTNQTSMYLCASSPLGRGTIYFGEGSWLTVV.

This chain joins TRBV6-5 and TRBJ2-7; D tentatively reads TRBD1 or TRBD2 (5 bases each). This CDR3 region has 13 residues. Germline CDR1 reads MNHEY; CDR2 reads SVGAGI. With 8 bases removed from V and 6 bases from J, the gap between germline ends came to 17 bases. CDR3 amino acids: CASGAGSVGEQYF. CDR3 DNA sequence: TGTGCCAGCGGGGCAGGGAGCGTTGGCGAGCAGTACTTC.

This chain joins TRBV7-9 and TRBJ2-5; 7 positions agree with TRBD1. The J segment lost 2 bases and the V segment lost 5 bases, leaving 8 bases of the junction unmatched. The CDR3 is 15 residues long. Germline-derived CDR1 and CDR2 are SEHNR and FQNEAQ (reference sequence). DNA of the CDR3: TGTGCCAGCAGCCCGGTGAGGGGGCTACAAGAGACCCAGTACTTC. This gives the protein CASSPVRGLQETQYF.

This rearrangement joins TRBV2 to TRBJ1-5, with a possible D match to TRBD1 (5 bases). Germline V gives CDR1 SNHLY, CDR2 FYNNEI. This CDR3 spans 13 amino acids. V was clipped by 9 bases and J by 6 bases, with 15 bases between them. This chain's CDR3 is CASLRGGGQPQHF. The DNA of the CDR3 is TGTGCCAGTCTGAGGGGCGGAGGTCAGCCCCAGCATTTT.

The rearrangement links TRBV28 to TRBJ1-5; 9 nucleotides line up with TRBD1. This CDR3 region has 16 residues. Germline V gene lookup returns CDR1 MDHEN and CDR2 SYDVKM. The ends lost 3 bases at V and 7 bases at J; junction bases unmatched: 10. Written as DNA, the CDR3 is TGTGCCAGCAGTTTGGCCGGGACAGGGATCGGCCAGCCCCAGCATTTT. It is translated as CASSLAGTGIGQPQHF.